These T cell receptor beta chains were read from a single sample in a study of cytomegalovirus exposure and HLA in healthy donors. Sequencing was performed with immunoSEQ multiplex PCR; in TCRdb, only in-frame clones are kept and a portion is missing. The sample has approximately 100,000 clones; approximately 70% are singletons. Material for sequencing was PBMCs. These receptor sequences come from a boy younger than 18 in good health and CMV-seronegative. Both conserved end residues are part of each CDR3. Each record gives: CDR3 DNA, CDR3 protein, J gene, clone size, D gene, V gene. D genes are given only for firm matches. Where a row states a size, it is once, few, many or the class of an expanded clone; other rows omit it.

DNA: TGCGCCAGCAGCCGCGGACAGTTGAACACTGAAGCTTTCTTT
CDR3: CASSRGQLNTEAFF
J: TRBJ1-1
size: -
D: -
V: TRBV4-1

DNA: TGTGCCAGCAGTGAATATCAGGGACAGGTAGAGACCCAGTACTTC
CDR3: CASSEYQGQVETQYF
J: TRBJ2-5
size: -
D: TRBD1
V: TRBV6-1

DNA: TGTGCCAGCAGGCAAGCTGGAGACGGGGAGCTGTTTTTT
CDR3: CASRQAGDGELFF
J: TRBJ2-2
size: -
D: -
V: TRBV27

DNA: TGTGCCAGCAGTGTGGGGACAGGGGTAGGAGGCTACACCTTC
CDR3: CASSVGTGVGGYTF
J: TRBJ1-2
size: -
D: TRBD1
V: TRBV2

DNA: TGTGCCAGCAGTCCAGGGACAGGGTGGGCCACTGAAGCTTTCTTT
CDR3: CASSPGTGWATEAFF
J: TRBJ1-1
size: -
D: TRBD1
V: TRBV28

DNA: TGTGCCAGCAGCTTGGACTGGACGGGGAGGGGTGATACGCAGTATTTT
CDR3: CASSLDWTGRGDTQYF
J: TRBJ2-3
size: few
D: TRBD2
V: TRBV5-6

DNA: TGTGCCATACAGGGGGAAAACACCGGGGAGCTGTTTTTT
CDR3: CAIQGENTGELFF
J: TRBJ2-2
size: -
D: TRBD1
V: TRBV10-3

DNA: TGTGCCAGCAGCTTCAGGGATATCCGGGAGCTGTTTTTT
CDR3: CASSFRDIRELFF
J: TRBJ2-2
size: -
D: -
V: TRBV9

DNA: TGCGCCAGCAGCCAAGCGGGAGAGACCCAGTACTTC
CDR3: CASSQAGETQYF
J: TRBJ2-5
size: -
D: -
V: TRBV4-1

DNA: TGTGCCAGCAGTAATGACAGGGGGAGAGAGACCCAGTACTTC
CDR3: CASSNDRGRETQYF
J: TRBJ2-5
size: few
D: TRBD1
V: TRBV6-1

DNA: TGCGCCAGCAGCCGGACAGGGGAAAACTATGGCTACACCTTC
CDR3: CASSRTGENYGYTF
J: TRBJ1-2
size: -
D: TRBD1
V: TRBV5-1

DNA: TGTGCCAGCCGTATCGGAGGCAATCAGCCCCAGCATTTT
CDR3: CASRIGGNQPQHF
J: TRBJ1-5
size: -
D: -
V: TRBV6-5